The 17 T cell receptor beta chains given below trace back to one sample, sequenced in a study of post-analysis software for immune sequencing data. Study results and caveats: Roughly 5 TRBV segments, including TRBV5-6, TRBV5-1 and TRBV20-1, were more frequent in patients than controls.

Incorporated into the TCR beta cDNA libraries were unique molecular identifiers, which served to reduce PCR and sequencing biases. One entry per CDR3 protein, called by TCRdb with MiXCR from the PCR reads. There are about 620,000 distinct CDR3 sequences in the sample; around 40% occur only once, and under 2% lies in the top ten. What these receptors recognize is not known. Sequencing was done on a sample of blood. These receptors all come from a girl aged 5 to 17 with multiple sclerosis.

The V call is TRBV12-3 or TRBV12-4, the J call TRBJ1-1; the D gene is possibly TRBD1 (5 bases). V was pared by 4 bases and J by 3 bases, with 9 bases between. The CDR3 loop spans 13 amino acids. As DNA, the CDR3 is TGTGCCAGCAGTTGGACAAAGGACACTGAAGCTTTCTTT. This sequence encodes CASSWTKDTEAFF.

The chain's CDR3 is CASSLPIDRAAYEQYF. The DNA of the CDR3 is TGTGCCAGCAGTTTACCGATAGACAGGGCCGCCTACGAGCAGTACTTC. This chain joins TRBV28 and TRBJ2-7; 7 bases match TRBD1. The CDR3 is made up of 16 amino acids. Germline CDR1 reads MDHEN; CDR2 reads SYDVKM. The junction had 9 bases not matched to a gene; V was cut back by 2 bases and J by 2 bases.

The chain employs TRBV7-9 and TRBJ2-1; 10 bases map to TRBD2. Germline CDR1 reads SEHNR; CDR2 reads FQNEAQ (reference sequence). V shed 4 bases, J shed 5 bases, and the junction held 8 bases outside the gene matches. CDR3 length: 16 residues. In nucleotides, the CDR3 is TGTGCCAGCAGCTCCGTGAGGCTAGCGGGAGACAATGAGCAGTTCTTC. Encoded protein: CASSSVRLAGDNEQFF.

This clonotype came up a few times. V gene TRBV9 combines with J gene TRBJ2-4; 10 positions agree with TRBD1. The trim removed 0 bases at V and 6 bases at J, leaving 6 bases unmatched. The CDR3 runs 16 residues. Germline CDR1 SGDLS, CDR2 YYNGEE. Written as DNA, the CDR3 is TGTGCCAGCAGCGTAGGGGGGACAGGGGTGGGAAACATTCAGTACTTC. This gives the protein CASSVGGTGVGNIQYF.

This clonotype was counted only a few times. The chain is built from TRBV19 and TRBJ2-3; D not certain. The CDR3 totals 15 residues. From germline, CDR1 is LNHDA and CDR2 SQIVND (reference sequence). The V end was cut by 3 bases, the J end by 4 bases, with 14 bases between. CDR3 coding DNA: TGTGCCAGTAGTATTCCACCAAATCTCCCAGATACGCAGTATTTT. This translates into CASSIPPNLPDTQYF.

This clonotype was found once. The V and J genes are TRBV20-1 and TRBJ1-2; D possibly corresponds to TRBD1 (6 bases). With 3 bases removed from V and 0 bases from J, the gap between germline ends came to 14 bases. The CDR3 is made up of 15 amino acids. CDR1 is DFQATT and CDR2 is SNEGSKA in the germline V gene (reference sequence). The CDR3: CSASDSSGANYGYTF. The CDR3 nucleotides are TGCAGTGCTAGCGATAGCTCAGGGGCTAACTATGGCTACACCTTC.

V gene TRBV12-3 or TRBV12-4 combines with J gene TRBJ2-7; a weak D match, TRBD2 (6 bases). V lost 5 bases and J 12 bases, leaving 20 bases between the germline ends. The CDR3 has 13 amino acids. The DNA for the CDR3 is TGTGCCAGCAGTCCCGGTCCGGGAGAGACCCGGTACTTC. The encoded protein is CASSPGPGETRYF.

The chain is built from TRBV20-1 and TRBJ2-7; D unresolved. The ends were cut back, 3 bases at V and 6 bases at J, with 6 bases in the middle. There are 10 residues in the CDR3. Germline lookup yields CDR1 DFQATT and CDR2 SNEGSKA (reference sequence). This CDR3 is CSARAVEQYF. DNA for the CDR3: TGCAGTGCTAGGGCGGTCGAGCAGTACTTC.

This chain connects TRBV29-1 to TRBJ1-2, with TRBD1 matching 7 bases. V trimming: 7 bases; J trimming: 12 bases; junction bases outside the gene matches: 14. The CDR3 contains 12 residues. The germline V gene has CDR1 SQVTM and CDR2 ANQGSEA. DNA for the CDR3: TGCAGCGCACGACAGGGAGGAGGCGTGGACACCTTC. It translates to CSARQGGGVDTF.

The chain joins TRBV5-1 to TRBJ2-7; D remains unclear. V was clipped by 1 base and J by 0 bases, with 14 bases between them. Germline CDR1 and CDR2: SGHRS and YFSETQ. CDR3 size: 16 residues. CDR3 amino acids: CASSLLSLRASYEQYF. CDR3 sequence (DNA): TGCGCCAGCAGCTTGTTGTCTTTACGGGCCTCCTACGAGCAGTACTTC.

This clonotype was seen a single time. CDR3 bases: TGCAGCGTTGAAGGCTCGAGACTGGGCTATGGCTACACCTTC. It codes for CSVEGSRLGYGYTF. V usage is TRBV29-1 and J usage is TRBJ1-2; D not resolved. This CDR3 has 14 amino acids. The ends were cut back, 1 base at V and 4 bases at J, with 13 bases in the middle. Germline V gives CDR1 SQVTM, CDR2 ANQGSEA.

The J gene is TRBJ1-1, the V gene TRBV10-3; tentatively, D is TRBD1 (6 bases). The CDR3 totals 15 residues. V lost 3 bases, J lost 1 base, and 12 bases lay in between. From germline, CDR1 is ENHRY and CDR2 SYGVKD. This chain's CDR3 is CAISEFGQRNTEAFF. The CDR3 bases are TGTGCCATCAGTGAATTTGGACAGCGGAACACTGAAGCTTTCTTT.

The chain couples TRBV5-1 to TRBJ2-6; D is undetermined. Per germline, CDR1 SGHRS and CDR2 YFSETQ. CDR3 length: 15 amino acids. Trimming removed 0 bases from V and 4 bases from J, with 8 bases in between. The CDR3 DNA sequence: TGCGCCAGCAGCTTGGGAAGGTCCGGGGCCAACGTCCTGACTTTC. It specifies CASSLGRSGANVLTF.

This chain connects TRBV4-1 to TRBJ2-3; possible D gene TRBD1, 5 bases. CDR1 and CDR2 from the germline V gene are MGHRA and YSYEKL. V was clipped by 0 bases and J by 2 bases, with 12 bases between them. This CDR3 has 16 residues. The CDR3 region has the DNA TGCGCCAGCAGCCAAGATTGGGCGACAGCCACAGATACGCAGTATTTT. Amino acid sequence: CASSQDWATATDTQYF.

This clonotype was seen a few times. This sequence joins TRBV29-1 and TRBJ2-3; a possible D gene is TRBD1 (6 bases). CDR1 SQVTM and CDR2 ANQGSEA come from the germline V gene. This CDR3 is built from 14 residues. V lost 4 bases and J 5 bases, leaving 16 bases between the germline ends. The CDR3 region has the DNA TGCAGCGTTGTTCGTTTGGGGGCCTTAGATACGCAGTATTTT. It yields the protein CSVVRLGALDTQYF.

In the case of this clonotype: A much larger clone differs from this one at a single base, so this may be a read error. The V call is TRBV5-1, the J call TRBJ1-2, with D unclear. Per germline, CDR1 SGHRS and CDR2 YFSETQ. Trimming cost V 0 bases and J 4 bases, with 10 bases left between them. The CDR3 runs 14 residues. CDR3 coding DNA: TGCGCCAGCAGCTTGGATGCAACCAGCTATGGCTACACCTTC. It yields the protein CASSLDATSYGYTF.

The chain is built from TRBV20-1 and TRBJ1-4; no reliable D call. CDR1 and CDR2 (germline): DFQATT, SNEGSKA (reference sequence). The CDR3 consists of 16 residues. V gave up 0 bases and J gave up 2 bases, with 13 bases separating them. This CDR3 is CSARDPDPFTNEKLFF. The CDR3 region has the DNA TGCAGTGCTAGAGATCCGGACCCCTTTACTAATGAAAAACTGTTTTTT.